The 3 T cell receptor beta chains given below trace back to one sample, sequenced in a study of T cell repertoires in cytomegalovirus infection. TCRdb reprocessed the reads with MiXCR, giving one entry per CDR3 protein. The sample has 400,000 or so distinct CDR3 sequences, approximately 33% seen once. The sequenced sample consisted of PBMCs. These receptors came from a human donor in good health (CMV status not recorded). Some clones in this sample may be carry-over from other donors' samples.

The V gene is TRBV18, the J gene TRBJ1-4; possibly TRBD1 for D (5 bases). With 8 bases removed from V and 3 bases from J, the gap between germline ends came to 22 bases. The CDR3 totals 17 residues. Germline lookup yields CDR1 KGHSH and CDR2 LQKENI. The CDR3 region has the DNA TGTGCCAGCGCCCCCAGGGATGCGGTGGGAGCTAATGAAAAACTGTTTTTT. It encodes CASAPRDAVGANEKLFF.

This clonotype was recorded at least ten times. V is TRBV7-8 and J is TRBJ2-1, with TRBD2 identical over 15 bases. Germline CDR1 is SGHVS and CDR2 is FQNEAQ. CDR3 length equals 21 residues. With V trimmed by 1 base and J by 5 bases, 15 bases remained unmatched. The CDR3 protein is CASSLGPGGLAGGLMDNEQFF. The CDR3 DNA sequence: TGTGCCAGCAGCTTAGGCCCCGGTGGACTAGCGGGGGGGCTAATGGACAATGAGCAGTTCTTC.

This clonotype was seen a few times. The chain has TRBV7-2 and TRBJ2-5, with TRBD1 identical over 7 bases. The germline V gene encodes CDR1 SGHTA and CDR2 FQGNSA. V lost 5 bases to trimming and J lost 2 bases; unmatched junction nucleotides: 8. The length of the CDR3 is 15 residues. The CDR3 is CASSLSDRAQETQYF. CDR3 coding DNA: TGTGCCAGCAGCCTGAGCGACAGGGCGCAAGAGACCCAGTACTTC.